The table lists the clone carrying this T cell receptor (beta chain) with many counts. The CDR3 is 19 amino acids. Trimming took 4 bases from V and 0 from J; bases not matched to a gene: 16. Germline V gives CDR1 ENHRY, CDR2 SYGVKD. cDNA synthesis used a TRAV/TRBV-specific primer set for both chains. The authors ran about 18 PCR cycles to amplify TCRs with a constant-region primer and V-primer adapter. TCRdb reanalysed the reads using MiXCR and keeps one entry per CDR3 protein. This table has around 80,000 distinct CDR3 sequences, under 20% appearing once. Time point reported: before trial treatment. This entry comes from a study of low-dose radiotherapy and immunotherapy resistance in tumors.

The material sequenced was PBMCs, taken before treatment. This sequence originates from a male donor with prostate cancer. The rearrangement joins TRBV10-3 to TRBJ2-3; TRBD2 matches at 7 bases. The CDR3 region is CAISVGPSGRRASTDTQYF. The CDR3 nucleotides are TGTGCCATCAGTGTTGGCCCTAGCGGCCGGCGAGCTAGCACAGATACGCAGTATTTT.